Each of the 16 T cell receptor beta chains below was sequenced from the same sample in a study of technical replicates of blood from several donors. Generated by immunoSEQ multiplex PCR, the TCRdb table keeps only in-frame clones and is missing some. Altogether some 64,000 clones are present, almost 97% being singletons, with the ten largest covering 0.15% to 0.25%. Input material: T cells isolated from PBMCs. All receptors come from a human donor in good health.

This chain joins TRBV11-3 and TRBJ1-2, with 11 bases identical to TRBD1. V lost 1 base to trimming and J lost 4 bases; unmatched junction nucleotides: 5. Per the germline V gene, CDR1 is SGHNT and CDR2 is YENEEA. The CDR3 spans 16 residues. Here the CDR3 reads CASSLGTGGLGYGYTF. The CDR3 region has the DNA TGTGCCAGCAGCTTAGGGACAGGGGGCTTGGGCTATGGCTACACCTTC.

This sequence joins TRBV2 and TRBJ2-3, with D perhaps TRBD1 (6 bases). V lost 6 bases, J lost 6 bases, and 13 bases lay in between. The CDR3 consists of 13 residues. Germline lookup yields CDR1 SNHLY and CDR2 FYNNEI. The CDR3 DNA sequence: TGTGCCAGCAGAGGGCAGGGGATCGATACGCAGTATTTT. This gives the protein CASRGQGIDTQYF.

The chain links TRBV7-3 to TRBJ1-4; D unclear. Germline loops: CDR1 SGHTA, CDR2 FQGTGA. Trimming removed 4 bases from V and 6 bases from J, with 18 bases in between. The CDR3 consists of 16 residues. CDR3 sequence reads: CASSSNDRGHYEKLFF. CDR3 DNA: TGTGCCAGCAGCTCAAACGACCGAGGTCATTATGAAAAACTGTTTTTT.

The rearrangement joins TRBV9 to TRBJ2-2, with D unclear. From germline, CDR1 is SGDLS and CDR2 YYNGEE. There are 17 residues in the CDR3. The V end lost 0 bases, the J end lost 4 bases, and 16 bases lay between the germline ends. The CDR3 DNA reads TGTGCCAGCAGCGTAGGTTCTAGTCCCCCCCTCACCGGGGAGCTGTTTTTT. This gives the protein CASSVGSSPPLTGELFF.

This sequence joins TRBV30 and TRBJ1-2, with a possible D match to TRBD1 (5 bases). The CDR3 runs 19 residues. V was pared by 6 bases and J by 6 bases, with 35 bases between. The germline V gene has CDR1 GTSNPN and CDR2 SVGIG (reference sequence). The CDR3 coding sequence is TGTGCCTGCCCCTCTGGGGACCGGGAGGGTTTCTTTTCCAAAGATGGCTACACCTTC. Amino acid sequence: CACPSGDREGFFSKDGYTF.

The gene calls are TRBV7-9 and TRBJ1-4; D unresolved. Germline lookup yields CDR1 SEHNR and CDR2 FQNEAQ (reference sequence). The CDR3 covers 14 residues. Trimming removed 4 bases at V and 0 bases at J, with 6 bases between. CDR3 amino acids: CASSSYATNEKLFF. The CDR3 DNA reads as TGTGCCAGCAGCTCGTATGCAACTAATGAAAAACTGTTTTTT. Full variable domain (missing parts from reference TRBV7-9 and TRBJ1-4): DTGVSQNPRHKITKRGQNVTFRCDPISEHNRLYWYRQTLGQGPEFLTYFQNEAQLEKSRLLSDRFSAERPKGSFSTLEIQRTEQGDSAMYLCASSSYATNEKLFFGSGTQLSVL.

The V call is TRBV11-2, the J call TRBJ1-1; TRBD1 might be the D (5 bases). Germline CDR1 and CDR2: SGHAT and FQNNGV. This CDR3 spans 13 amino acids. Trimming pared 5 bases from V and 1 base from J, leaving 8 bases between. The CDR3 DNA reads as TGTGCCAGCAGCCTCGACAGGAACACTGAAGCTTTCTTT. Protein product: CASSLDRNTEAFF.

This chain joins TRBV18 and TRBJ2-3, with a weak D call TRBD2 (6 bases). The V gene lost 3 bases and the J gene lost 3 bases, with 13 bases spanning the gap. The length of the CDR3 is 15 residues. Germline CDR1 is KGHSH and CDR2 is LQKENI. The CDR3 reads CASSPSEGRTDTQYF. Written as DNA, the CDR3 is TGTGCCAGCTCACCGTCGGAGGGGAGGACAGATACGCAGTATTTT.

The chain carries TRBV30 and TRBJ2-7; TRBD1 might be the D (8 bases). The length of the CDR3 is 14 residues. The V end was cut by 8 bases, the J end by 3 bases, with 20 bases between. From germline, CDR1 is GTSNPN and CDR2 SVGIG (reference sequence). CDR3 DNA: TGTGCCGGTTCGAGCGGGACAGGTGTCTACGAGCAGTACTTC. It yields the protein CAGSSGTGVYEQYF.

This chain joins TRBV10-3 and TRBJ1-5; D is unclear. The CDR3 runs 14 residues. V was pared by 0 bases and J by 5 bases, with 8 bases between. Germline V gives CDR1 ENHRY, CDR2 SYGVKD. For the CDR3, the DNA is TGTGCCATCAGTGAGTCGAGGGCGTATCAGCCCCAGCATTTT. Protein product: CAISESRAYQPQHF.

V usage is TRBV27 and J usage is TRBJ2-7; 16 nucleotides match TRBD2. Germline-derived CDR1 and CDR2 are MNHEY and SMNVEV (reference sequence). V dropped 5 bases and J dropped 7; count of bases not matched to a gene: 5. The CDR3 runs to 15 residues. CDR3 residues: CASSPPGLAGGEQYF. DNA of the CDR3: TGTGCCAGCAGTCCCCCGGGACTAGCGGGGGGGGAGCAGTACTTC.

The V gene is TRBV6-1, the J gene TRBJ1-4; TRBD1 matches 9 bases. CDR3 length equals 14 residues. The junction had 3 bases not matched to a gene; V was cut back by 5 bases and J by 5 bases. The germline V gene has CDR1 MNHNS and CDR2 SASEGT. DNA of the CDR3: TGTGCCAGCAGTCCGGGACAGGGAAATGAAAAACTGTTTTTT. Protein: CASSPGQGNEKLFF.

The gene calls are TRBV2 and TRBJ1-5; a weak D match, TRBD1 (5 bases). This CDR3 comprises 13 residues. Germline CDR1 and CDR2: SNHLY and FYNNEI. V lost 2 bases and J 7 bases, leaving 9 bases between the germline ends. The CDR3 coding sequence is TGTGCCAGCAGTGAACAGGGCCGACAGCCCCAGCATTTT. As protein: CASSEQGRQPQHF.

The J gene is TRBJ2-7, the V gene TRBV4-1; D is unclear. V lost 2 bases and J lost 6, with 8 bases in between. The CDR3 is made up of 12 amino acids. The germline V gene has CDR1 MGHRA and CDR2 YSYEKL. The DNA of the CDR3 is TGCGCCAGCAGCCAATCGGGTGGCGAGCAGTACTTC. Translation gives CASSQSGGEQYF.

This clone appeared a single time. The V and J genes are TRBV11-3 and TRBJ2-5, with unresolved D. The V and J ends lost 1 base and 0 bases respectively, with 9 bases between them. The CDR3 totals 15 residues. Germline V CDR1 and CDR2: SGHNT, YENEEA. The CDR3 sequence is CASSLGPRDQETQYF. CDR3 in DNA: TGTGCCAGCAGCTTAGGACCTCGGGACCAAGAGACCCAGTACTTC. Based on the CDR3 plus reference TRBV11-3 and TRBJ2-5, the full variable domain is EAGVVQSPRYKIIEKKQPVAFWCNPISGHNTLYWYLQNLGQGPELLIRYENEEAVDDSQLPKDRFSAERLKGVDSTLKIQPAELGDSAVYLCASSLGPRDQETQYFGPGTRLLVL.

This chain links TRBV27 with TRBJ2-1, with a tentative D call TRBD1 (6 bases). This CDR3 comprises 13 residues. V lost 6 bases, J lost 7 bases, and 13 bases lay in between. Germline V gene lookup returns CDR1 MNHEY and CDR2 SMNVEV (reference sequence). The CDR3 region is CASRQGRSNEQFF. CDR3 DNA: TGTGCCAGCAGACAGGGTAGGTCAAATGAGCAGTTCTTC.